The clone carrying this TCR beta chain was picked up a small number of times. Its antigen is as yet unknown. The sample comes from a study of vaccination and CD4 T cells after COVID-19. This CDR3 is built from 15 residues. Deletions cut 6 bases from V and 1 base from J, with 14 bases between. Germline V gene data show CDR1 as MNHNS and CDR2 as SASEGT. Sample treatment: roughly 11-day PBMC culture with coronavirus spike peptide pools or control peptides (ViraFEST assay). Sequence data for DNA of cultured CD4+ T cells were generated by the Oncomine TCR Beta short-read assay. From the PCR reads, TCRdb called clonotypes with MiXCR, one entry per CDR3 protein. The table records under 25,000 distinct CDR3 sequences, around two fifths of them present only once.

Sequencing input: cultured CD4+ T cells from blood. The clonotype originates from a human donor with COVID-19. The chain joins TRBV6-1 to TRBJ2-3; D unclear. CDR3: CASSRGRAGTDTQYF. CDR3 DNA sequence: TGTGCCAGCAGCCGCGGAAGGGCGGGCACAGATACGCAGTATTTT.